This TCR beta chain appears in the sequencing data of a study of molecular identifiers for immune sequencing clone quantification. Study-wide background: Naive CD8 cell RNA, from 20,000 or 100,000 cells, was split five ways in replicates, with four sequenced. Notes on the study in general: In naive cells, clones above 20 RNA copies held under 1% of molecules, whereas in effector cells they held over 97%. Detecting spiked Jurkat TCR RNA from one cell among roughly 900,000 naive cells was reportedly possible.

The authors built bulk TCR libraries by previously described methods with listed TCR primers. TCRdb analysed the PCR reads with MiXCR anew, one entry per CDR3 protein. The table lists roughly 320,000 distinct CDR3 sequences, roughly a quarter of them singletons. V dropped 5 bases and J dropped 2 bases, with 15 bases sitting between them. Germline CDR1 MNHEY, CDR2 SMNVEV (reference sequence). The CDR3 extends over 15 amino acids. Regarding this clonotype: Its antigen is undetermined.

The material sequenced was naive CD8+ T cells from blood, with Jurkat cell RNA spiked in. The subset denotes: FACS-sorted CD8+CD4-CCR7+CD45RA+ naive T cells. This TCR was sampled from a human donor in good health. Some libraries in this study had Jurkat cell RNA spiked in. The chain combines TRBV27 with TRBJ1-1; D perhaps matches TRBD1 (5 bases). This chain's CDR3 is CASSAWGDQNTEAFF. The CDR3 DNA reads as TGTGCCAGCAGTGCTTGGGGCGATCAAAACACTGAAGCTTTCTTT.